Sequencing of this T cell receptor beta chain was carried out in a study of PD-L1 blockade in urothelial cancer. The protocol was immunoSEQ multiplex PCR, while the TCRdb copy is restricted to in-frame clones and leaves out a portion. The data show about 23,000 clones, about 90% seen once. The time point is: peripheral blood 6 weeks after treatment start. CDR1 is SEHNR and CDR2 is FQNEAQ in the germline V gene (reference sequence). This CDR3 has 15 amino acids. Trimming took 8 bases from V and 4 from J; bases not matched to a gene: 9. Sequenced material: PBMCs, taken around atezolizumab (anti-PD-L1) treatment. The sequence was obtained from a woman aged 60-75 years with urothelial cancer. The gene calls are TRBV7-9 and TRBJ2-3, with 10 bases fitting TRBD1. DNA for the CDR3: TGTGCCAGCGCCCCTGGGACAGGGGCATCAGATACGCAGTATTTT. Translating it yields CASAPGTGASDTQYF.